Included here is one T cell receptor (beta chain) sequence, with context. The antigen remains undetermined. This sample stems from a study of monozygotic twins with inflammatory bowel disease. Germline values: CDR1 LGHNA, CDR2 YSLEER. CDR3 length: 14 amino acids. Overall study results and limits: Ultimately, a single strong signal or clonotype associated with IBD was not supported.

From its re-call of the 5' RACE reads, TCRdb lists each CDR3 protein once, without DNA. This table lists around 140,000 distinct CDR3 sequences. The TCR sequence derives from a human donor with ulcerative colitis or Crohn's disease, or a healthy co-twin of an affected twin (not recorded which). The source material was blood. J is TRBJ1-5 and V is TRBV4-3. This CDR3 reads CASGEDLGNQPQHF.